One and the same sample provided the 14 T cell receptor beta chains below, sequenced in a study of shared clonotypes between healthy human individuals. The repertoire was sequenced with immunoSEQ multiplex PCR; TCRdb's copy has only in-frame clones and lacks some. The sample has some 2,500,000 clones; 80% to 95% are singletons. Sequencing was carried out using naive CD4+ T cells from PBMCs. Subset indicated: CD45RA+ positively selected. The receptors come from a man younger than 35 in good health. Some clones in this sample may be carry-over from other donors' samples.

This clone was recorded only once. The gene calls are TRBV19 and TRBJ1-4; D is ambiguous. CDR1 LNHDA and CDR2 SQIVND come from the germline V gene (reference sequence). V was shortened by 8 bases and J by 0 bases, with 13 bases between the two germline ends. The CDR3 runs 15 residues. The CDR3 region has the DNA TGTGCCAGTTCCGACGATTACCCAACTAATGAAAAACTGTTTTTT. This gives the protein CASSDDYPTNEKLFF.

The V gene is TRBV6-6, the J gene TRBJ2-7, with a weak D call TRBD1 (5 bases). Germline V gene data show CDR1 as MNHNY and CDR2 as SVGAGI (reference sequence). V lost 7 bases, J lost 3 bases, and 19 bases lay in between. CDR3 length equals 15 residues. In DNA, the CDR3 is TGTGCCAGCACCTCCCTGGGGCAGGACGGCTACGAGCAGTACTTC. Protein product: CASTSLGQDGYEQYF.

The chain carries TRBV5-8 and TRBJ2-2; tentative D call: TRBD1 (6 bases). This CDR3 comprises 16 residues. Trimming took off 4 bases at V and 4 bases at J, with 17 bases between the two ends. Germline CDR1 reads SGHTS; CDR2 reads YDEGEE. CDR3 loop: CASSHPGETGTGELFF. CDR3 DNA: TGTGCCAGCAGCCATCCAGGGGAAACGGGCACCGGGGAGCTGTTTTTT.

Concerning this clone itself: This same CDR3 is encoded by further DNA sequences in the sample. This chain connects TRBV7-9 to TRBJ2-1; 9 positions agree with TRBD2. The ends lost 5 bases at V and 3 bases at J; junction bases unmatched: 5. This CDR3 comprises 15 residues. Germline CDR1 SEHNR, CDR2 FQNEAQ (reference sequence). The CDR3 loop is CASSPGLAGYNEQFF. CDR3 in DNA: TGTGCCAGCAGCCCGGGACTAGCAGGCTACAATGAGCAGTTCTTC.

The chain links TRBV11-2 to TRBJ2-1; D is undetermined. With 0 bases removed from V and 6 bases from J, the gap between germline ends came to 15 bases. Germline V gives CDR1 SGHAT, CDR2 FQNNGV. This CDR3 spans 16 amino acids. The CDR3 spells CASSLDLGEVTNEQFF. The CDR3 region has the DNA TGTGCCAGCAGCTTAGATCTTGGAGAAGTGACCAATGAGCAGTTCTTC.

The J gene is TRBJ1-3, the V gene TRBV2; the match to TRBD1 covers 7 bases. The CDR3 is made up of 14 amino acids. Germline V gives CDR1 SNHLY, CDR2 FYNNEI. The V and J ends lost 6 bases and 4 bases, in that order; junction bases with no gene match: 6. The CDR3 region is CASRGTTGGNTIYF. CDR3 DNA sequence: TGTGCCAGCAGGGGGACGACAGGGGGAAACACCATATATTTT. The entire variable domain, with the rest obtained from reference TRBV2 and TRBJ1-3, is as follows: EPEVTQTPSHQVTQMGQEVILRCVPISNHLYFYWYRQILGQKVEFLVSFYNNEISEKSEIFDDQFSVERPDGSNFTLKIRSTKLEDSAMYFCASRGTTGGNTIYFGEGSWLTVV.

This clone was counted a single time. This chain connects TRBV29-1 to TRBJ2-1; 16 bases line up with TRBD2. This CDR3 has 17 residues. Germline CDR1 SQVTM, CDR2 ANQGSEA. V was pared by 4 bases and J by 0 bases, with 3 bases of the junction left unmatched. CDR3 loop: CSVVGLAGGSSYNEQFF. The CDR3 coding sequence is TGCAGCGTTGTGGGACTAGCGGGAGGGAGCTCCTACAATGAGCAGTTCTTC.

The rearrangement joins TRBV30 to TRBJ2-1, with 12 bases that match TRBD2. The CDR3 is 16 residues long. Germline lookup yields CDR1 GTSNPN and CDR2 SVGIG (reference sequence). Trimming cost V 4 bases and J 4 bases; bases outside gene matches: 8. CDR3 loop: CAWTSLAGGFYNEQFF. CDR3 DNA: TGTGCCTGGACGTCTCTAGCGGGAGGGTTTTACAATGAGCAGTTCTTC. Supplemented by reference TRBV30 and TRBJ2-1, the full variable domain reads SQTIHQWPATLVQPVGSPLSLECTVEGTSNPNLYWYRQAAGRGLQLLFYSVGIGQISSEVPQNLSASRPQDRQFILSSKKLLLSDSGFYLCAWTSLAGGFYNEQFFGPGTRLTVL.

This chain joins TRBV7-8 and TRBJ1-1; D possibly corresponds to TRBD1 (6 bases). V was clipped by 4 bases and J by 5 bases, with 17 bases between them. The CDR3 length is 15 residues. Germline V lookup: CDR1 SGHVS, CDR2 FQNEAQ. CDR3: CASSSPGGAGTEAFF. The CDR3 region has the DNA TGTGCCAGCAGCTCCCCTGGGGGCGCGGGTACTGAAGCTTTCTTT.

This chain uses TRBV18 with TRBJ2-1, with 9 bases lining up with TRBD2. The V and J ends lost 3 bases and 0 bases, in that order; junction bases with no gene match: 3. The CDR3 sequence is 16 residues long. Germline V gene data show CDR1 as KGHSH and CDR2 as LQKENI. DNA for the CDR3: TGTGCCAGCTCACCTCTAGCGGGGATCTCCTACAATGAGCAGTTCTTC. It yields the protein CASSPLAGISYNEQFF.

A word on this clone: Additional DNA sequences in this sample encode the identical CDR3. The chain carries TRBV5-1 and TRBJ2-1, with no clear D. The CDR3 runs 12 residues. CDR1 is SGHRS, CDR2 YFSETQ, per germline. Trimming removed 2 bases from V and 1 base from J, with 1 base in between. The CDR3 reads CASSFSYNEQFF. CDR3 DNA: TGCGCCAGCAGCTTTTCCTACAATGAGCAGTTCTTC. Together with reference TRBV5-1 and TRBJ2-1, the CDR3 gives the full variable domain: KAGVTQTPRYLIKTRGQQVTLSCSPISGHRSVSWYQQTPGQGLQFLFEYFSETQRNKGNFPGRFSGRQFSNSRSEMNVSTLELGDSALYLCASSFSYNEQFFGPGTRLTVL.

In regard to this clone: A read error may produce the germline difference seen at one junction end. The chain links TRBV5-1 to TRBJ2-7; D unclear. The CDR3 length is 13 residues. Germline CDR1 and CDR2: SGHRS and YFSETQ. The CDR3 coding sequence is TGCGCCAGCACCTTGAGCCCCAGGAACGAGCAGTACTTC. Translated: CASTLSPRNEQYF.

The count of this clone is one. The chain has TRBV27 and TRBJ1-2; no clear D. CDR1 and CDR2 from the germline V gene are MNHEY and SMNVEV (reference sequence). The CDR3 covers 13 residues. Deletions cut 3 bases from V and 8 bases from J, with 13 bases between. This CDR3 reads CASSFSRVGGYTF. Here the CDR3 DNA reads TGTGCCAGCAGTTTCTCCCGGGTTGGAGGCTACACCTTC.

This rearrangement joins TRBV2 to TRBJ2-6; no clear D. The germline gives CDR1 SNHLY, CDR2 FYNNEI. The CDR3 is made up of 12 amino acids. Trimming pared 6 bases from V and 8 bases from J, leaving 8 bases between. Here the CDR3 reads CASSGSPNVLTF. In DNA, the CDR3 is TGTGCCAGCAGCGGCTCGCCCAACGTCCTGACTTTC.